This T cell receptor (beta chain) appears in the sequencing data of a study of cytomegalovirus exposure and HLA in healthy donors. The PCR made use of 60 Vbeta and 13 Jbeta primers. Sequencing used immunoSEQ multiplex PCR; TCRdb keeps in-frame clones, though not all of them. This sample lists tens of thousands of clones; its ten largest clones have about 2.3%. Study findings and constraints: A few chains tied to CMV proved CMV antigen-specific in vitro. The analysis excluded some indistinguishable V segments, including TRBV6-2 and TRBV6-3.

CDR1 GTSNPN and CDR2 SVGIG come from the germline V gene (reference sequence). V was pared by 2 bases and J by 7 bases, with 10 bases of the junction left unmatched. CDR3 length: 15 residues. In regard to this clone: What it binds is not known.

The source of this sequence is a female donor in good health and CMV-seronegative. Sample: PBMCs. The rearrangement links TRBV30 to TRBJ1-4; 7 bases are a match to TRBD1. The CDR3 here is CAWSHTDRVGEKLFF. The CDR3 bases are TGTGCCTGGAGTCATACCGACAGGGTTGGTGAAAAACTGTTTTTT.